This is a list of T cell receptor beta chains from one sample in a study of cytomegalovirus exposure and HLA in healthy donors. Some clones are missing from TCRdb's copy, which holds only in-frame ones; the method was immunoSEQ multiplex PCR. The profile covers 95,000 to 100,000 clones, with around 10% appearing a single time and around 5% taken by the ten largest. The sequencing input was PBMCs. These receptors came from a man in his fifties or sixties in good health and CMV-seropositive. The conserved cysteine and the conserved F or W are not part of the CDR3 here.

j_call v_call cdr3_aa
TRBJ1-2 TRBV7-9 ASSPRTGNYGYT
TRBJ2-7 TRBV4-2 ASSPETGGNEQY
TRBJ2-3 TRBV7-2 ASSAPRLARQGDTQY
TRBJ1-2 TRBV6-5 ASSSQGIYGYT
TRBJ1-2 TRBV11-2 ASSRDRGNYGYT
TRBJ1-2 TRBV11-2 ASSFQTGGAYGYT
TRBJ2-7 TRBV6-6 ASSYFDRGYEQY
TRBJ2-2 TRBV9 ASSTPLAGANTGELF
TRBJ2-1 TRBV27 ASSPETSRYNEQF
TRBJ2-1 TRBV19 ASSIELAPYNEQF
TRBJ1-5 TRBV15 ATSFSGTLNQPQH
TRBJ2-1 TRBV7-3 ASSSSGGYNEQF
TRBJ2-3 TRBV6-5 ASSYLDTQY
TRBJ2-3 TRBV15 ATSSRGREDTDTQY
TRBJ2-5 TRBV19 ASSPGTGQETQY
TRBJ1-2 TRBV5-4 ASSDRGGRGYT
TRBJ2-5 TRBV4-1 ASSQTGTQETQY
TRBJ2-2 TRBV10-3 ASGRDTGELF
TRBJ1-1 TRBV2 ASSEEGGQIGLNTEAF
TRBJ1-1 TRBV27 ASSLQGMGTEAF
TRBJ1-1 TRBV6-5 ASSYSMASGTAEAF
TRBJ2-3 TRBV2 ASRGLAGGLDTQY
TRBJ1-2 TRBV10-3 AIGGTGRTRGYT
TRBJ1-5 TRBV5-4 ASEGYSNQPQH
TRBJ2-7 TRBV28 ASSGGGGYEQY
TRBJ1-2 TRBV5-1 ASSFGQGGYGYT
TRBJ1-6 TRBV6-1 ASRRVGDSPLH
TRBJ2-1 TRBV10-3 AITGLADNEQF
TRBJ1-5 TRBV19 ASRGQLYSNQPQH
TRBJ2-7 TRBV27 ATRTLPGTRPYEQY
TRBJ2-3 TRBV29-1 SVEGDSTDTQY
TRBJ2-2 TRBV7-9 ASSLLSGEALDTGELF
TRBJ2-7 TRBV7-8 ASSLSSGSSYEQY
TRBJ2-7 TRBV7-3 ASSLFAGPTYEQY
. TRBV5-1 ASSLGHAGTYEQY
TRBJ2-7 TRBV30 AWRPGTSGNQY
. TRBV29-1 SVSTGGLDEQY
TRBJ2-1 TRBV27 ASRSLAGAYNEQF